This T cell receptor (beta chain) appears in the sequencing data of a study of blood T cell repertoires in COVID-19. The germline V gene has CDR1 MNHNS and CDR2 SASEGT. V gave up 2 bases and J gave up 1 base, with 17 bases separating them. There are 17 residues in the CDR3. This clone was counted once. Generated by immunoSEQ multiplex PCR, the TCRdb table keeps only in-frame clones and is missing some. The sample has hundreds of thousands of clones; 75% to 90% are singletons. Researchers sorted participants into cohorts using their self-reported clinical history. Resolution of symptoms, clearance, or two negative PCRs was present in recovered Cohort 3 donors.

This clonotype was obtained from a woman between 18 and 30 years old who had recovered from COVID-19. V usage is TRBV6-1 and J usage is TRBJ1-1; TRBD1 might be the D (6 bases). Sequenced material: PBMCs or T cells enriched from blood (not recorded which). CDR3 DNA: TGTGCCAGCAGTGAACTGGGGGGGCCGGGGACGAACACTGAAGCTTTCTTT. Protein: CASSELGGPGTNTEAFF.